The sequence of this T cell receptor (beta chain) was determined in a study of blood T cell repertoires in COVID-19. About the research overall: The origin of the acute and convalescent COVID-19 samples was the United States, Italy and Spain. PBMCs, B-cell-depleted T cells, or T cells provided the cDNA or gDNA that made up the material.

How the authors handled the data: Amplification of reference gene primers provided the estimated nucleated cell counts. Some clones are missing from TCRdb's copy, which holds only in-frame ones; the method was immunoSEQ multiplex PCR. V and J calls and clone size are as listed in that table; D and trimming were resolved from the DNA. Of 200,000 to 250,000 clones in the sample, about 90% were seen once. The germline gives CDR1 LGHNA, CDR2 YNFKEQ. CDR3 length: 15 amino acids. Trimming at V came to 0 bases and at J to 0 bases, leaving 2 bases not matched to a gene. Participants' own reports of clinical history determined their cohort assignment. This clone has more than one count but fewer than ten.

Source material: PBMCs or T cells enriched from blood (not recorded which). This chain links TRBV4-2 with TRBJ2-7; 7 bases are a match to TRBD2. The sequence was obtained from a man aged 25-45 years who had recovered from COVID-19. CDR3 coding DNA: TGTGCCAGCAGCCAAGAATGGGGGGGCTCCTACGAGCAGTACTTC. Amino acid sequence: CASSQEWGGSYEQYF.